This T cell receptor beta chain was documented in a study of identical twins. Notes on the study in general: Out-of-frame beta sequences exhibited a weaker degree of excess twin sharing. The more abundant beta clonotypes in cord blood had fewer insertions, and memory repertoires did not show this. Conclusions leaned on cross-sectional statistical analysis and did not track the same donors over time.

Unique molecular identifiers were present on the cDNA, and a universal primer site came from template switching. TCRdb processed the 5' RACE reads anew with MiXCR; each CDR3 protein has one entry. The data show a few hundred thousand distinct CDR3 sequences, roughly an eighth seen once. A remark on this clonotype: Antigen: not known.

Trimming took 2 bases from V and 1 from J, leaving 8 bases between them. CDR3 length: 15 residues. These data were likewise used in another study, on yellow fever vaccine responses in identical twins.

V gene TRBV12-3 or TRBV12-4 combines with J gene TRBJ2-2; D is undetermined. Sample: CD4+ T cells sorted from blood. This sequence originates from a woman aged 18-29 years in good health. The CDR3 is CASSLLPLNTGELFF. The DNA of the CDR3 is TGTGCCAGCAGTTTACTACCCTTGAACACCGGGGAGCTGTTTTTT.